This T cell receptor (beta chain) was profiled in a study of blood T cell repertoires in COVID-19. The overall study: Samples representing acute and convalescent COVID-19 were sourced from the United States, Italy and Spain. PBMCs, B-cell-depleted T cells, or T cells provided the cDNA or gDNA that made up the material.

CDR1 SGHKS and CDR2 YYEKEE come from the germline V gene (reference sequence). The CDR3 is 13 amino acids. Deletions cut 3 bases from V and 1 base from J, with 7 bases between. Authors' processing steps: Amplification of reference gene primers provided the estimated nucleated cell counts. Profiling relied on immunoSEQ multiplex PCR, and the TCRdb table lists in-frame clones only, not all of them. D and trimming come from the DNA, and the V and J calls and clone size come from that table. Of 200,000 to 250,000 clones listed, under 90% were seen once; the top ten hold about 3.4%. The table lists this clone with a few counts.

This chain joins TRBV5-5 and TRBJ1-2; D remains ambiguous. This clonotype was obtained from a woman aged 60-75 years who had recovered from COVID-19. The material sequenced was PBMCs or T cells enriched from blood (not recorded which). This CDR3 reads CASSSLFNYGYTF. The CDR3 nucleotides read TGTGCCAGCAGCTCCTTGTTTAACTATGGCTACACCTTC.